Listed below are T cell receptor beta chains from one sample, sequenced in a study of T cell changes during pregnancy in multiple sclerosis. Using immunoSEQ multiplex PCR, the repertoire was profiled, and TCRdb retains in-frame clones only, with some absent. The data show about 49,000 clones, approximately 95% seen once. The sample was CD8+ T cells from peripheral blood mononuclear cells, taken in the first trimester of pregnancy. The source is a female donor with multiple sclerosis, enrolled in a pregnancy study. Each CDR3 is given without its conserved first and last residue. Each record gives: V gene, CDR3 length, D gene, clone size, CDR3 protein. The D gene is left open where the match is weak. Rows may omit the clone size; those that give it use once, few, many or a size class.

TRBV27,11,-,once,ASSLGRNNEQF
TRBV29-1,9,-,-,SVGLRDEQY
TRBV7-9,13,-,-,ASSLPNGRPGELF
TRBV7-9,14,-,-,ASSLDLGRATDTQY
TRBV7-6,14,-,once,ASSLAGGASSGELF
TRBV30,12,-,few,AWGTAGLGTEAF
TRBV27,12,-,-,ASSFRGGGNEQF
TRBV19,13,-,-,ASSMGTGEVYEQY
TRBV27,11,-,-,ASSLTGNQPQH
TRBV10-1,14,TRBD2,-,ASAAGAGGYTGELF